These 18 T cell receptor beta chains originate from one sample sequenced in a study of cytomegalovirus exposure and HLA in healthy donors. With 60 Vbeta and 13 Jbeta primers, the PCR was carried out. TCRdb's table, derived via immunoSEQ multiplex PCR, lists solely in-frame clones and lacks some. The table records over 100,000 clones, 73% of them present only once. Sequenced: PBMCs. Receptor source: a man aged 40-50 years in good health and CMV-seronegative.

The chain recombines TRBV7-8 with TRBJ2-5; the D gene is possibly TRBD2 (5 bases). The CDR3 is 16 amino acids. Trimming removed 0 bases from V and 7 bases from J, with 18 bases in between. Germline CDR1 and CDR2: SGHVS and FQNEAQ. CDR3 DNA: TGTGCCAGCAGCTTAGCTGGGCCCCCAAGTCGGGGGACCCAGTACTTC. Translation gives CASSLAGPPSRGTQYF.

The CDR3 reads CASGPTGYEKLFF. As DNA, the CDR3 is TGCGCCAGCGGCCCGACAGGGTATGAAAAACTGTTTTTT. The genes are TRBV4-1 and TRBJ1-4; 7 nucleotides align to TRBD1. CDR1 and CDR2 (germline): MGHRA, YSYEKL. V lost 8 bases, J lost 6 bases, and 6 bases stayed unmatched. The CDR3 consists of 13 residues.

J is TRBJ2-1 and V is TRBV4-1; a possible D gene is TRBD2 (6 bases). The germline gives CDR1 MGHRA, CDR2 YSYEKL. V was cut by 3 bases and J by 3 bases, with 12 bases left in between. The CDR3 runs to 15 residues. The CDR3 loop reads CASSHPGTGYNEQFF. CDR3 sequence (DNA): TGCGCCAGCAGCCACCCCGGGACTGGCTACAATGAGCAGTTCTTC.

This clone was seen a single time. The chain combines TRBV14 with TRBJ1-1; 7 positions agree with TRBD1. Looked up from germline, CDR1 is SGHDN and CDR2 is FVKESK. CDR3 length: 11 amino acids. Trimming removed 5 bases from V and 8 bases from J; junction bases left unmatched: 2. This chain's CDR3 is CASSVTGEAFF. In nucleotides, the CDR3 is TGTGCCAGCAGCGTGACAGGGGAAGCTTTCTTT.

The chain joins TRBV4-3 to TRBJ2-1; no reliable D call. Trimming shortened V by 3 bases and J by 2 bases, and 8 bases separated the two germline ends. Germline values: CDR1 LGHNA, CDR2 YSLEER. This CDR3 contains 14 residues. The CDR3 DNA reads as TGCGCCAGCAGCCAGGCAGATACCTACAATGAGCAGTTCTTC. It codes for CASSQADTYNEQFF.

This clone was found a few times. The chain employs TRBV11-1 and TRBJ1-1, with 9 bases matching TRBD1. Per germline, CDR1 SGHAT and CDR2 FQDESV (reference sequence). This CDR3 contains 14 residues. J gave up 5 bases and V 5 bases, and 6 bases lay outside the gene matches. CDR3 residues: CASSGYRGRTEAFF. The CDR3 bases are TGTGCCAGCAGCGGCTACAGGGGGCGAACTGAAGCTTTCTTT.

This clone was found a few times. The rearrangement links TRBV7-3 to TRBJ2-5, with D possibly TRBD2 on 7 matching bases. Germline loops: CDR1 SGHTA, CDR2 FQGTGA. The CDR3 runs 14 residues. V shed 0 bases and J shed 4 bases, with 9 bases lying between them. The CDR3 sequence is CASSLTGGRETQYF. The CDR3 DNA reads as TGTGCCAGCAGCTTAACGGGGGGGCGAGAGACCCAGTACTTC.

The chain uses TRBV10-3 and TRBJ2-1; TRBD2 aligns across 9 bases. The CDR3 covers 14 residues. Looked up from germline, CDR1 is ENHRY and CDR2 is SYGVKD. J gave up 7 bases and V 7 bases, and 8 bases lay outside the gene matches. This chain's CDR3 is CAITEGTSHNEQFF. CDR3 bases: TGTGCCATCACCGAGGGGACTAGCCATAATGAGCAGTTCTTC.

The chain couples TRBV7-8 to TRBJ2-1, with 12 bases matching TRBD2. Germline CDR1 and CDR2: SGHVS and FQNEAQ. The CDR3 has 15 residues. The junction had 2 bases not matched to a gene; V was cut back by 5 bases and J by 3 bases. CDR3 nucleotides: TGTGCCAGCAGCCCGACTAGCGGGGGCTACAATGAGCAGTTCTTC. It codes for CASSPTSGGYNEQFF.

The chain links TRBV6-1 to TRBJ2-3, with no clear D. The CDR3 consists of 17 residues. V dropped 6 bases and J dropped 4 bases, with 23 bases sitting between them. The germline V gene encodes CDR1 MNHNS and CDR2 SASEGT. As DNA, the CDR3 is TGTGCCAGCAGGGAACCATACCTCGGTTCCACCTCAGATACGCAGTATTTT. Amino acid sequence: CASREPYLGSTSDTQYF.

CDR3 bases: TGCAGCGCCGACAGTTACAATGAGCAGTTCTTC. This sequence encodes CSADSYNEQFF. The chain couples TRBV29-1 to TRBJ2-1; D is possibly TRBD1 (5 bases). Looked up from germline, CDR1 is SQVTM and CDR2 is ANQGSEA. The CDR3 contains 11 residues. Trimming shortened V by 7 bases and J by 4 bases, and 8 bases separated the two germline ends.

The DNA for the CDR3 is TGTGCCTGGAGTTTTCCGGGACAGAGCACATACGAGCAGTACTTC. It translates to CAWSFPGQSTYEQYF. The chain combines TRBV30 with TRBJ2-7; 7 positions match TRBD1. This CDR3 contains 15 residues. The germline V gene has CDR1 GTSNPN and CDR2 SVGIG (reference sequence). Trimming cost V 2 bases and J 4 bases; bases outside gene matches: 11.

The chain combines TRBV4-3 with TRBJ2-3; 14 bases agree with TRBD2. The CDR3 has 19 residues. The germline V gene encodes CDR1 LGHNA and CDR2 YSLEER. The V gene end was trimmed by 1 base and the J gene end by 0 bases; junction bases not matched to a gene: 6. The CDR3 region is CASSQATSGGAFSTDTQYF. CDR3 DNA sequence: TGCGCCAGCAGCCAAGCGACTAGCGGGGGGGCCTTCAGCACAGATACGCAGTATTTT.

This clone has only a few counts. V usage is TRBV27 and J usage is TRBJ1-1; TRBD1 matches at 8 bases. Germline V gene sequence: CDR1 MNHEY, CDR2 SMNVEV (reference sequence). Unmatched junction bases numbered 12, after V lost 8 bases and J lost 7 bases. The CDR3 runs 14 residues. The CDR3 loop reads CASGTHRGVSEAFF. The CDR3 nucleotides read TGTGCCAGCGGAACCCACAGGGGGGTTAGTGAAGCTTTCTTT.

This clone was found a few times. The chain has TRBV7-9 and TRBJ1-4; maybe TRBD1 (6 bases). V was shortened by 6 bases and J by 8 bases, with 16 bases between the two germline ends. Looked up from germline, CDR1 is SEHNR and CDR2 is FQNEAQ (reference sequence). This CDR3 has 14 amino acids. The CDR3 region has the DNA TGTGCCAGCAGTAAGGGGGATGATGGAGAAAAACTGTTTTTT. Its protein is CASSKGDDGEKLFF.

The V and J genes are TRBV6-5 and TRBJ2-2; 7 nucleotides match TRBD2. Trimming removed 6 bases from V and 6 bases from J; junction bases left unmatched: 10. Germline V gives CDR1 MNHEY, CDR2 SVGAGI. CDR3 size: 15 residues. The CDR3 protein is CASRPIRLAAGELFF. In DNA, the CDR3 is TGTGCCAGCAGACCCATTCGACTAGCTGCCGGGGAGCTGTTTTTT.

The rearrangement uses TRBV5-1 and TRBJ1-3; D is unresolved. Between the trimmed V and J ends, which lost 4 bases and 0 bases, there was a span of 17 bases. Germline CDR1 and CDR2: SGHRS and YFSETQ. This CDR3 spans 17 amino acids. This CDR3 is CASSLRAAAASGNTIYF. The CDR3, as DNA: TGCGCCAGCAGCCTCCGCGCGGCAGCCGCCTCTGGAAACACCATATATTTT. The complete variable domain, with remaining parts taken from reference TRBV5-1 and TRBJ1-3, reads KAGVTQTPRYLIKTRGQQVTLSCSPISGHRSVSWYQQTPGQGLQFLFEYFSETQRNKGNFPGRFSGRQFSNSRSEMNVSTLELGDSALYLCASSLRAAAASGNTIYFGEGSWLTVV.

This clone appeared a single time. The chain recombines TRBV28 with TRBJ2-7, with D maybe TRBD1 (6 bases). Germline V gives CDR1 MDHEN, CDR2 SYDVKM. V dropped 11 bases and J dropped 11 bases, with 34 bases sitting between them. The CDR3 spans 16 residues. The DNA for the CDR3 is TGTGCCTGCTCATCCCCCAGGGGCACGTTTTTCCGAGGGGAGTACTTC. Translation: CACSSPRGTFFRGEYF.